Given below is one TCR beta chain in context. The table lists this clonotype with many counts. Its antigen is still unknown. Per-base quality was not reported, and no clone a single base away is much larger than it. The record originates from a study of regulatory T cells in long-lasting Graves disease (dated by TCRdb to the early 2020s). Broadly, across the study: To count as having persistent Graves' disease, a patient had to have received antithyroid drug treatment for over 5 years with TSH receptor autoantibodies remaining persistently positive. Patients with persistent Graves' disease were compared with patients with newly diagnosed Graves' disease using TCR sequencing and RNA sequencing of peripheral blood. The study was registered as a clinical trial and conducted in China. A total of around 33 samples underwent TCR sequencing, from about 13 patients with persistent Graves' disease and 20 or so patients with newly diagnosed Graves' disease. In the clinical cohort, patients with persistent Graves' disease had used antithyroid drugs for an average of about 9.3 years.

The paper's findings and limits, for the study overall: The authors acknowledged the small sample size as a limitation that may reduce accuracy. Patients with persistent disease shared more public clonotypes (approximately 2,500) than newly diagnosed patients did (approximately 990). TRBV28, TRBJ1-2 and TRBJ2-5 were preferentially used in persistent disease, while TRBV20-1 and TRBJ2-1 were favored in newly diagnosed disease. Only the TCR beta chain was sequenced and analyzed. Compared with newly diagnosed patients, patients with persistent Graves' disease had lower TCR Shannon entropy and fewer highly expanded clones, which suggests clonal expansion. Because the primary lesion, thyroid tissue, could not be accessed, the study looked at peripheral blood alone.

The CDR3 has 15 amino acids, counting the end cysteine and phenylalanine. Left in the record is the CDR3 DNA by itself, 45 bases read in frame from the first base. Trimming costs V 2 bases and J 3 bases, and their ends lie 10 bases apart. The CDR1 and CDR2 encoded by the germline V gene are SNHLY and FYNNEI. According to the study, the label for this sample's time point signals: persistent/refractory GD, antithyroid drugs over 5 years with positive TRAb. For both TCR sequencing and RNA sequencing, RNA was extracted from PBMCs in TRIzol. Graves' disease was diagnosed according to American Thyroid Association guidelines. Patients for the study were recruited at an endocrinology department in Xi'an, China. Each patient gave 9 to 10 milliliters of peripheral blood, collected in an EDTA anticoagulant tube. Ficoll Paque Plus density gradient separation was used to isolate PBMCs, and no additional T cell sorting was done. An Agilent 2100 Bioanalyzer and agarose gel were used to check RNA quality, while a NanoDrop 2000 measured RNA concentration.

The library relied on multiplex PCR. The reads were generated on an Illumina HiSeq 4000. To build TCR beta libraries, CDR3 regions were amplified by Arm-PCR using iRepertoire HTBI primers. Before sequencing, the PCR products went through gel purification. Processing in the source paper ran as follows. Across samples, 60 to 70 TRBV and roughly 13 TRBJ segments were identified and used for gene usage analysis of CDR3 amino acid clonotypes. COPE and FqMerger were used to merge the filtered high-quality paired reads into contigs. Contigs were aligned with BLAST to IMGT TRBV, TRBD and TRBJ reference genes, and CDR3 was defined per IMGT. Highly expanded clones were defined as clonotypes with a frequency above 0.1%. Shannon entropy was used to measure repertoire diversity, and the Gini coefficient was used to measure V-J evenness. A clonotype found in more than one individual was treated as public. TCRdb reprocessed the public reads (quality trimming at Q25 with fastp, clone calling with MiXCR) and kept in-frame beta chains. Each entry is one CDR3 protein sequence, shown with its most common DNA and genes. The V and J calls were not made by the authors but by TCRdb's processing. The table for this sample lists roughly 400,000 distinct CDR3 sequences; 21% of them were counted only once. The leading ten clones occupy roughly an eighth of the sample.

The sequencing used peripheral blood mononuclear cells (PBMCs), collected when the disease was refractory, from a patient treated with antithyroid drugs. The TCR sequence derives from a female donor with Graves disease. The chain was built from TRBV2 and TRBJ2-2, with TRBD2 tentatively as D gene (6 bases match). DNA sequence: TGTGCCAGCAGTGAAAGGGACTTTTACACCGGGGAGCTGTTTTTT. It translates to CASSERDFYTGELFF.